This TCR beta chain was identified during a study of immune evolution from preneoplasia to lung adenocarcinoma. As for the study in general: HLA loss of heterozygosity: roughly 7.5% AIS, under 19% MIA, about 35% ADC, none AAH.

Nucleic acids came from premalignant or tumor cells enriched by macro-dissection. V dropped 3 bases and J dropped 0 bases, with 9 bases sitting between them. The CDR3 consists of 15 residues. CDR1 and CDR2 from the germline V gene are GTSNPN and SVGIG (reference sequence). For this clone: The antigen is not known.

Sequencing was performed with immunoSEQ multiplex PCR; in TCRdb, only in-frame clones are kept and a portion is missing. The sample lists about 4,600 clones, 85% occurring once. The study's findings and limits: Top clone frequencies peaked in normal lung, apparently declining through invasive adenocarcinoma.

The J gene is TRBJ2-6, the V gene TRBV30, with D unresolved. The receptor's source is a person aged 50-59 years with lung adenocarcinoma. Specimen: FFPE invasive lung adenocarcinoma tissue. This CDR3 reads CAWRQTRSGANVLTF. CDR3 coding DNA: TGTGCCTGGAGGCAGACTCGCTCTGGGGCCAACGTCCTGACTTTC.